The 32 T cell receptor beta chains in this list originate from one sample, sequenced in a study of blood T cell repertoires in COVID-19. This table comes from immunoSEQ multiplex PCR, and its TCRdb copy is limited to in-frame clones, with some not included. There are 200,000 to 250,000 clones in the sample; just over 85% occur only once, and 9.5% to 13% lies in the top ten. The sample comprised peripheral blood. The origin of the receptors is a man between 45 and 60 years old with COVID-19, enrolled during active disease.

The V call is TRBV6-5, the J call TRBJ2-1; TRBD2 matches 9 bases. The CDR3 runs to 16 residues. The germline V gene encodes CDR1 MNHEY and CDR2 SVGAGI. The V gene end was trimmed by 2 bases and the J gene end by 4 bases; junction bases not matched to a gene: 6. This CDR3 reads CASSYTTSGPYNEQFF. The CDR3 DNA reads as TGTGCCAGCAGTTACACCACTAGCGGGCCTTACAATGAGCAGTTCTTC.

This clone was counted between two and nine times. This sequence joins TRBV4-2 and TRBJ2-7; TRBD1 matches at 9 bases. Germline V gives CDR1 LGHNA, CDR2 YNFKEQ. After removal of 6 bases from V and 3 bases from J, the junction contained 6 bases not matched to a gene. CDR3 length: 14 residues. CDR3: CASRNRQGDYEQYF. For the CDR3, the DNA is TGTGCCAGCAGAAACCGACAGGGGGACTACGAGCAGTACTTC.

J is TRBJ2-7 and V is TRBV5-6, with 10 nucleotides matching TRBD1. Germline V gene sequence: CDR1 SGHDT, CDR2 YYEEEE. The CDR3 extends over 16 amino acids. V lost 0 bases and J lost 2; bases outside the gene matches: 5. The CDR3 nucleotides read TGTGCCAGCAGCTTGGGGTTCGGGACAGGGGCCTACGAGCAGTACTTC. This gives the protein CASSLGFGTGAYEQYF.

This chain joins TRBV9 and TRBJ2-5; the D gene is possibly TRBD2 (5 bases). V lost 3 bases, J lost 5 bases, and 14 bases lay in between. The CDR3 runs to 14 residues. Germline CDR1 reads SGDLS; CDR2 reads YYNGEE. The CDR3 nucleotides are TGTGCCAGCAGCGAGGCAGTGAGAGGGGAGACCCAGTACTTC. It is translated as CASSEAVRGETQYF.

CDR3 in amino acids: CSVMVRGSTDTQYF. The CDR3 region has the DNA TGCAGCGTTATGGTACGCGGCAGCACAGATACGCAGTATTTT. The V gene is TRBV29-1, the J gene TRBJ2-3; D remains ambiguous. Deletions cut 5 bases from V and 0 bases from J, with 12 bases between. CDR1 SQVTM and CDR2 ANQGSEA come from the germline V gene. There are 14 residues in the CDR3.

The gene calls are TRBV19 and TRBJ2-5, with 9 bases that match TRBD1. Germline trimming cut 3 bases from V and 7 bases from J; bases unmatched to any gene: 12. CDR1 and CDR2 from the germline V gene are LNHDA and SQIVND (reference sequence). This CDR3 has 16 residues. CDR3 amino acids: CASSMLGTGRTGTQYF. The CDR3 DNA follows: TGTGCCAGTAGTATGTTAGGGACAGGGCGGACGGGGACCCAGTACTTC.

V usage is TRBV6-5 and J usage is TRBJ1-2; unclear D gene. V lost 0 bases to trimming and J lost 4 bases, with 6 bases between them. The length of the CDR3 is 13 residues. In germline, CDR1 is MNHEY, CDR2 SVGAGI. The CDR3 loop reads CASSYSTGYGYTF. The CDR3 region has the DNA TGTGCCAGCAGTTACTCGACGGGCTATGGCTACACCTTC.

V usage is TRBV2 and J usage is TRBJ1-6, with D possibly TRBD1 on 6 matching bases. V gave up 3 bases and J gave up 8 bases, with 20 bases separating them. CDR1 and CDR2 (germline): SNHLY, FYNNEI. CDR3 length: 17 residues. The CDR3 nucleotides are TGTGCCAGCAGTGAGAGGCGGGGGCGGCTTAACGATTCACCCCTCCACTTT. It is translated as CASSERRGRLNDSPLHF.

The V gene is TRBV13, the J gene TRBJ2-4; 10 bases align to TRBD2. Trimming at V came to 5 bases and at J to 9 bases, leaving 7 bases not matched to a gene. Germline CDR1 is PRHDT and CDR2 is FYEKMQ (reference sequence). The CDR3 loop spans 14 amino acids. In DNA, the CDR3 is TGTGCCAGCAGCCCCCAGCGGGGGGGTAGCATTCAGTACTTC. It translates to CASSPQRGGSIQYF.

The rearrangement joins TRBV9 to TRBJ2-2; TRBD2 matches at 9 bases. This CDR3 comprises 16 residues. V lost 4 bases, J lost 5 bases, and 9 bases stayed unmatched. Germline assignment: CDR1 SGDLS and CDR2 YYNGEE. The CDR3 spells CASSPTRLAGTGELFF. The DNA for the CDR3 is TGTGCCAGCAGCCCAACCCGGCTAGCGGGGACCGGGGAGCTGTTTTTT.

This clone was observed a handful of times. The chain uses TRBV5-1 and TRBJ2-1, with unresolved D. Trimming took off 4 bases at V and 9 bases at J, with 8 bases between the two ends. There are 11 residues in the CDR3. From germline, CDR1 is SGHRS and CDR2 YFSETQ. The CDR3 nucleotides are TGCGCCAGCAGCGCGAGGCGTGAGCAGTTCTTC. Its protein product is CASSARREQFF. Filled out from reference TRBV5-1 and TRBJ2-1, the complete variable domain reads KAGVTQTPRYLIKTRGQQVTLSCSPISGHRSVSWYQQTPGQGLQFLFEYFSETQRNKGNFPGRFSGRQFSNSRSEMNVSTLELGDSALYLCASSARREQFFGPGTRLTVL.

This chain connects TRBV15 to TRBJ2-2, with D maybe TRBD2 (5 bases). CDR1 and CDR2 from the germline V gene are LNHNV and YYDKDF (reference sequence). There are 17 residues in the CDR3. Trimming took 0 bases from V and 4 from J, leaving 15 bases between them. The CDR3 loop is CATSRDLGGSSTGELFF. CDR3 coding DNA: TGTGCCACCAGCAGAGATCTCGGAGGTTCCAGCACCGGGGAGCTGTTTTTT.

The chain uses TRBV6-5 and TRBJ2-7, with 7 bases fitting TRBD2. The V gene end was trimmed by 2 bases and the J gene end by 5 bases; junction bases not matched to a gene: 6. The CDR3 loop spans 14 amino acids. Germline CDR1 reads MNHEY; CDR2 reads SVGAGI. This chain's CDR3 is CASSYRTSSDEQYF. CDR3 DNA: TGTGCCAGCAGTTACAGGACTAGTTCTGACGAGCAGTACTTC.

The V call is TRBV5-4, the J call TRBJ1-3; 7 bases map to TRBD1. V dropped 5 bases and J dropped 7; count of bases not matched to a gene: 9. Germline-derived CDR1 and CDR2 are SGHNT and YYREEE (reference sequence). The CDR3 contains 14 residues. CDR3 in amino acids: CASSLTGNRNTIYF. CDR3 bases: TGTGCCAGCAGTTTGACAGGGAATCGGAACACCATATATTTT.

The chain uses TRBV6-5 and TRBJ1-1; 7 positions match TRBD1. The CDR3 loop spans 13 amino acids. With V trimmed by 7 bases and J by 10 bases, 12 bases remained unmatched. Germline V CDR1 and CDR2: MNHEY, SVGAGI. The CDR3 loop reads CASTTTATGIAFF. CDR3 DNA: TGTGCCAGCACCACTACGGCGACAGGGATAGCTTTCTTT.

The V gene is TRBV6-5, the J gene TRBJ1-2; D gene unclear. This CDR3 contains 13 residues. The V gene lost 2 bases and the J gene lost 7 bases, with 11 bases spanning the gap. Germline CDR1 MNHEY, CDR2 SVGAGI. The CDR3 region is CASSYQRDSGYTF. CDR3 sequence (DNA): TGTGCCAGCAGTTACCAACGAGACTCTGGCTACACCTTC.

The rearrangement joins TRBV6-2 or TRBV6-3 to TRBJ2-7, with a weak D call TRBD2 (5 bases). V lost 6 bases and J 1 base, leaving 28 bases between the germline ends. Germline values: CDR1 MNHEY, CDR2 SVGEGT. This CDR3 contains 19 residues. The CDR3 nucleotides read TGTGCCAGCAGCCCTAATTTGCGGCCACCATGGCCGGGATCCTACGAGCAGTACTTC. This translates into CASSPNLRPPWPGSYEQYF.

This clone was counted once. The CDR3, as DNA: TGTGCCAGCAGTTCCGGGACAGGGTGGTCCGGGGAGCTGTTTTTT. It codes for CASSSGTGWSGELFF. V and J are TRBV7-3 and TRBJ2-2; the match to TRBD1 covers 9 bases. The CDR3 sequence is 15 residues long. Germline assignment: CDR1 SGHTA and CDR2 FQGTGA. The junction had 8 bases not matched to a gene; V was cut back by 6 bases and J by 6 bases.

V is TRBV6-5 and J is TRBJ2-2, with D maybe TRBD2 (5 bases). With 5 bases removed from V and 2 bases from J, the gap between germline ends came to 9 bases. In germline, CDR1 is MNHEY, CDR2 SVGAGI. This CDR3 spans 14 amino acids. In nucleotides, the CDR3 is TGTGCCAGCAGTACGGGGTTTAACACCGGGGAGCTGTTTTTT. Amino acid sequence: CASSTGFNTGELFF.

The chain couples TRBV5-5 to TRBJ1-3, with TRBD1 matching over 8 bases. Trimming removed 2 bases from V and 8 bases from J; junction bases left unmatched: 9. The germline gives CDR1 SGHKS, CDR2 YYEKEE (reference sequence). The CDR3 contains 15 residues. CDR3 in DNA: TGTGCCAGCAGCTTCTCGACAGGGGACAGATACACCATATATTTT. It is translated as CASSFSTGDRYTIYF.

The gene calls are TRBV25-1 and TRBJ2-1; TRBD2 aligns across 15 bases. The germline V gene encodes CDR1 MGHDK and CDR2 SYGVNS. This CDR3 contains 18 residues. The J segment lost 9 bases and the V segment lost 2 bases, leaving 11 bases of the junction unmatched. Here the CDR3 reads CASSEIGTSGRSRGEQFF. The CDR3 nucleotides read TGTGCCAGCAGTGAAATTGGGACTAGCGGGAGGTCACGAGGTGAGCAGTTCTTC. The full variable domain, its missing parts supplied by reference TRBV25-1 and TRBJ2-1, is EADIYQTPRYLVIGTGKKITLECSQTMGHDKMYWYQQDPGMELHLIHYSYGVNSTEKGDLSSESTVSRIRTEHFPLTLESARPSHTSQYLCASSEIGTSGRSRGEQFFGPGTRLTVL.

Only one count was recorded for this clone. The V gene is TRBV2, the J gene TRBJ1-1, with D maybe TRBD1 (5 bases). V lost 0 bases and J lost 5, with 7 bases in between. The CDR3 runs 13 residues. Germline lookup yields CDR1 SNHLY and CDR2 FYNNEI. Written as DNA, the CDR3 is TGTGCCAGCAGTGAAGCGCAGGGAACTGAAGCTTTCTTT. This sequence encodes CASSEAQGTEAFF.

This chain connects TRBV19 to TRBJ2-2, with TRBD1 matching over 9 bases. Germline lookup yields CDR1 LNHDA and CDR2 SQIVND (reference sequence). Trimming removed 4 bases from V and 4 bases from J; junction bases left unmatched: 7. There are 16 residues in the CDR3. CDR3 amino acids: CASSSPGQGPTGELFF. The CDR3 DNA reads as TGTGCCAGTAGTAGTCCGGGACAGGGCCCCACCGGGGAGCTGTTTTTT.

This chain uses TRBV11-1 with TRBJ1-2; unclear D gene. Trimming pared 4 bases from V and 5 bases from J, leaving 17 bases between. The length of the CDR3 is 15 residues. Per the germline V gene, CDR1 is SGHAT and CDR2 is FQDESV (reference sequence). CDR3: CASSSRSTENYGYTF. CDR3 in DNA: TGTGCCAGCAGCTCCCGCTCCACAGAGAATTATGGCTACACCTTC.

This clone was seen just once. The V call is TRBV28, the J call TRBJ2-3; D gene unclear. V lost 3 bases, J lost 2 bases, and 9 bases lay in between. Per germline, CDR1 MDHEN and CDR2 SYDVKM. This CDR3 region has 14 residues. The CDR3 here is CASSLLQITDTQYF. In DNA, the CDR3 is TGTGCCAGCAGTTTGTTACAGATCACAGATACGCAGTATTTT.

The V call is TRBV30, the J call TRBJ1-5, with D unresolved. Germline V lookup: CDR1 GTSNPN, CDR2 SVGIG (reference sequence). Trimming shortened V by 2 bases and J by 4 bases, and 12 bases separated the two germline ends. The CDR3 runs 14 residues. CDR3 amino acids: CAWSSTIQNQPQHF. CDR3 DNA: TGTGCCTGGAGTTCGACAATTCAAAATCAGCCCCAGCATTTT.

The chain has TRBV6-2 or TRBV6-3 and TRBJ1-1; D remains unclear. The CDR3 totals 15 residues. Trimming pared 0 bases from V and 4 bases from J, leaving 12 bases between. Germline values: CDR1 MNHEY, CDR2 SVGEGT. The CDR3 bases are TGTGCCAGCAGTTACTCGGAGGGAGGGAGCACTGAAGCTTTCTTT. It yields the protein CASSYSEGGSTEAFF.

The chain links TRBV12-5 to TRBJ2-1, with TRBD2 identical over 10 bases. V lost 0 bases, J lost 6 bases, and 5 bases stayed unmatched. Looked up from germline, CDR1 is LGHNT and CDR2 is FRNRAP. The CDR3 consists of 16 residues. Written as DNA, the CDR3 is TGTGCTAGTGGTTTGGTACTAGCGGGAACTGGCAATGAGCAGTTCTTC. Amino acids: CASGLVLAGTGNEQFF.

The chain has TRBV30 and TRBJ1-3; D gene uncertain. Germline CDR1 and CDR2: GTSNPN and SVGIG (reference sequence). The CDR3 has 11 residues. Trimming removed 5 bases at V and 4 bases at J, with 6 bases between. The CDR3, as DNA: TGTGCCTGGTCCGGGGGAAACACCATATATTTT. Translated, it gives CAWSGGNTIYF. The full variable domain, rest sourced from reference TRBV30 and TRBJ1-3, is SQTIHQWPATLVQPVGSPLSLECTVEGTSNPNLYWYRQAAGRGLQLLFYSVGIGQISSEVPQNLSASRPQDRQFILSSKKLLLSDSGFYLCAWSGGNTIYFGEGSWLTVV.

The V and J genes are TRBV18 and TRBJ2-3; 8 nucleotides match TRBD2. CDR3 size: 16 residues. The V gene end was trimmed by 3 bases and the J gene end by 2 bases; junction bases not matched to a gene: 7. Looked up from germline, CDR1 is KGHSH and CDR2 is LQKENI. The CDR3 is CASSPGTSPATDTQYF. The CDR3 coding sequence is TGTGCCAGCTCACCGGGGACTAGTCCCGCCACAGATACGCAGTATTTT. Together with reference TRBV18 and TRBJ2-3, the CDR3 gives the full variable domain: NAGVMQNPRHLVRRRGQEARLRCSPMKGHSHVYWYRQLPEEGLKFMVYLQKENIIDESGMPKERFSAEFPKEGPSILRIQQVVRGDSAAYFCASSPGTSPATDTQYFGPGTRLTVL.

This chain uses TRBV7-9 with TRBJ2-5; D remains unclear. CDR3 length equals 13 residues. Germline CDR1 SEHNR, CDR2 FQNEAQ (reference sequence). V was clipped by 0 bases and J by 5 bases, with 7 bases between them. CDR3 coding DNA: TGTGCCAGCAGCTTAGCTCGCCAGGAGACCCAGTACTTC. Its translation is CASSLARQETQYF.

This clone turned up a few times. The J gene is TRBJ1-4, the V gene TRBV30, with 8 bases matching TRBD1. The CDR3 runs 12 residues. The germline V gene has CDR1 GTSNPN and CDR2 SVGIG (reference sequence). V gave up 7 bases and J gave up 7 bases; unmatched junction bases: 5. The CDR3 sequence: CALQGGGEKLFF. CDR3 nucleotide sequence: TGTGCCTTACAGGGGGGAGGTGAAAAACTGTTTTTT.